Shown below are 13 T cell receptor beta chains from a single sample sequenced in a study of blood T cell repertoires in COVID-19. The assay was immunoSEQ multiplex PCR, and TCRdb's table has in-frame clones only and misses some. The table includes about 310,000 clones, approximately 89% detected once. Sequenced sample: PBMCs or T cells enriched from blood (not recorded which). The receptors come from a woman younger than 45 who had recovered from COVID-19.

The CDR3 is CASSSFRQGQNEKLFF. The DNA for the CDR3 is TGTGCCAGCAGTTCATTCAGACAGGGGCAAAATGAAAAACTGTTTTTT. This chain uses TRBV28 with TRBJ1-4, with TRBD1 matching over 8 bases. Per the germline V gene, CDR1 is MDHEN and CDR2 is SYDVKM. The J segment lost 5 bases and the V segment lost 4 bases, leaving 9 bases of the junction unmatched. The CDR3 extends over 16 amino acids. Complete variable domain (other parts from reference TRBV28 and TRBJ1-4): DVKVTQSSRYLVKRTGEKVFLECVQDMDHENMFWYRQDPGLGLRLIYFSYDVKMKEKGDIPEGYSVSREKKERFSLILESASTNQTSMYLCASSSFRQGQNEKLFFGSGTQLSVL.

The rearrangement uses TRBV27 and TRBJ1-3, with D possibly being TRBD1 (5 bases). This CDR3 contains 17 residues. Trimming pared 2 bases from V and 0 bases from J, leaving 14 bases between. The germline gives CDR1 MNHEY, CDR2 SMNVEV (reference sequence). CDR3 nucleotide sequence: TGTGCCAGCAGTTTACCTGCAGGGAAGAGCTCTGGAAACACCATATATTTT. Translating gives CASSLPAGKSSGNTIYF.

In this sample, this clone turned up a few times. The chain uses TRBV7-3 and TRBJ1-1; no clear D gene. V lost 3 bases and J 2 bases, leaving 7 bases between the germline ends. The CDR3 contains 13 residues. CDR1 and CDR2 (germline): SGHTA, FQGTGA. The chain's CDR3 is CASSLVRNTEAFF. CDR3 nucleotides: TGTGCCAGCAGCTTGGTCAGAAACACTGAAGCTTTCTTT. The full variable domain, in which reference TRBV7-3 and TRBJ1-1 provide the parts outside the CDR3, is GAGVSQTPSNKVTEKGKYVELRCDPISGHTALYWYRQSLGQGPEFLIYFQGTGAADDSGLPNDRFFAVRPEGSVSTLKIQRTERGDSAVYLCASSLVRNTEAFFGQGTRLTVV.

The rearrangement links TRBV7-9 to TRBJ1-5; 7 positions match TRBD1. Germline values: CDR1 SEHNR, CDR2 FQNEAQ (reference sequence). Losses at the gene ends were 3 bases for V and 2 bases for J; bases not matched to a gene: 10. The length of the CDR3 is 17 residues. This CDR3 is CASSLGRVGTGNQPQHF. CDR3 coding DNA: TGTGCCAGCAGCTTGGGAAGGGTCGGGACAGGCAATCAGCCCCAGCATTTT.

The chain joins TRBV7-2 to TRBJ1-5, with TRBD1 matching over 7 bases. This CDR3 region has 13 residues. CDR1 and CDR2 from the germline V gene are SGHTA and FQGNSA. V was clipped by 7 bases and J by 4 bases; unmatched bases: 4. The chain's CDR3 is CASTGTANQPQHF. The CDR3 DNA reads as TGTGCCAGCACCGGGACAGCAAATCAGCCCCAGCATTTT.

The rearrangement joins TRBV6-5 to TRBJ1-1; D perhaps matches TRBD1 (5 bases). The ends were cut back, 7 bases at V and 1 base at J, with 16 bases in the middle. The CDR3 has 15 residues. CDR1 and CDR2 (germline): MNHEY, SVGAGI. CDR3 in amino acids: CASTLVRGSNTEAFF. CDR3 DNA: TGTGCCAGCACCCTTGTAAGGGGATCGAACACTGAAGCTTTCTTT.

CDR3 sequence reads: CASSPTGGYEQYF. The CDR3 nucleotides are TGTGCCAGCAGTCCGACAGGGGGCTACGAGCAGTACTTC. V and J are TRBV6-5 and TRBJ2-7; 9 nucleotides line up with TRBD1. Trimming at V came to 5 bases and at J to 3 bases, leaving 2 bases not matched to a gene. The CDR3 has 13 residues. Germline lookup yields CDR1 MNHEY and CDR2 SVGAGI.

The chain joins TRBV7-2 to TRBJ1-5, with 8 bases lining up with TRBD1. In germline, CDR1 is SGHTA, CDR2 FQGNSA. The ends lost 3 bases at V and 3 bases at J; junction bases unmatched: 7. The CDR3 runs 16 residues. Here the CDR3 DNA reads TGTGCCAGCAGCTTCAAACAGGGGGGTTTCAATCAGCCCCAGCATTTT. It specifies CASSFKQGGFNQPQHF.

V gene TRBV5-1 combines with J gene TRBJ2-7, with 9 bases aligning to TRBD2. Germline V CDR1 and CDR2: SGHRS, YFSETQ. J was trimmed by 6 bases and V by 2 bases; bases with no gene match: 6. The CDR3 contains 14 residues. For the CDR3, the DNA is TGCGCCAGCAGCTTTAGCGGGAGAAATAGCGAGCAGTACTTC. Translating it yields CASSFSGRNSEQYF.

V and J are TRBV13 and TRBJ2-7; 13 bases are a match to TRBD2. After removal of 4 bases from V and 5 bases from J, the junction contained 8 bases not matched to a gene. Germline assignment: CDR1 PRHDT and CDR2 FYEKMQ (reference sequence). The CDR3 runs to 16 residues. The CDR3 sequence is CASSSPGLAGAHEQYF. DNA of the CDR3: TGTGCCAGCAGCTCGCCCGGACTAGCGGGAGCCCACGAGCAGTACTTC.

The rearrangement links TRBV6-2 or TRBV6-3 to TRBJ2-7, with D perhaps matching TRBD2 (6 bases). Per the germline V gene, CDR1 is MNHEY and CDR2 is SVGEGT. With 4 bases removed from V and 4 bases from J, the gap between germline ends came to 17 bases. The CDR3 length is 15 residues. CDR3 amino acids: CASSWDSSPWYEQYF. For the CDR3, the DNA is TGTGCCAGCAGTTGGGACTCCAGTCCCTGGTACGAGCAGTACTTC.

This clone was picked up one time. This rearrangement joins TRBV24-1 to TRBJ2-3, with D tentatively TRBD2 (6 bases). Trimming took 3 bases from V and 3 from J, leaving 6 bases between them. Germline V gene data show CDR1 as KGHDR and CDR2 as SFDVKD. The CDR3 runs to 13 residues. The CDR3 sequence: CATSDGGTDTQYF. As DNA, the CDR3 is TGTGCCACCAGTGATGGAGGGACAGATACGCAGTATTTT.

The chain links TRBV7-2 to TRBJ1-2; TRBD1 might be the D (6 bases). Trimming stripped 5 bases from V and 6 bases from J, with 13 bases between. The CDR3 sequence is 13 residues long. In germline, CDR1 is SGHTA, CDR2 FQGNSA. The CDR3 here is CASSTKQGDGYTF. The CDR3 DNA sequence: TGTGCCAGCAGCACAAAACAGGGCGATGGCTACACCTTC.